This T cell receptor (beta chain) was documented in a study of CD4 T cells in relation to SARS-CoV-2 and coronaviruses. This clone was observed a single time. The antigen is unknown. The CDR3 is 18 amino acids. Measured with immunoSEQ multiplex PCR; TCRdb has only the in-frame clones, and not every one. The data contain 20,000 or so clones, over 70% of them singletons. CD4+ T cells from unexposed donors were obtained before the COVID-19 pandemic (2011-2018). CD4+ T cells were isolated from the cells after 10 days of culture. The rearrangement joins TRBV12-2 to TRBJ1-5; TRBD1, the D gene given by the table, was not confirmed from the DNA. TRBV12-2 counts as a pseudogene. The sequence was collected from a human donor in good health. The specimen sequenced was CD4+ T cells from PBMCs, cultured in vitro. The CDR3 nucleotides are TGTGCAAGTCGCTTAGCTGGAGCAGGGAAGGATAGCAATCAGCCCCAGCATTTT. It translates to CASRLAGAGKDSNQPQHF.